The present T cell receptor (beta chain) was sequenced within a study of T cell responses to AZD1222 COVID-19 vaccine. Overall study context: Combined were second doses at about 4 or about 12 weeks.

Here immunoSEQ multiplex PCR was the method, and the copy in TCRdb shows in-frame clones only, minus some. Of approximately 68,000 clones detected, about nine tenths appear once; the ten largest clones hold about 24%. This clone was observed a single time. Antigen specificity is unknown. Findings and limits, study-wide: Variant regions that are unmutated are reportedly the target of nearly half of spike-specific TCRs. There were mostly white British donors and more females than males, and clonal diversity was possibly underestimated.

Sequences were derived from peripheral blood, sampled on day 0 of AZD1222 vaccination. The source of this sequence is an adult in good health.

The chain's CDR3 is CASRTGGFYEQYF. In nucleotides, the CDR3 is TGTGCCAGCAGAACAGGGGGCTTCTACGAGCAGTACTTC. The chain is built from TRBV6-5 and TRBJ2-7, with 9 bases fitting TRBD1. The CDR3 loop spans 13 amino acids. V shed 6 bases and J 3 bases; nucleotides not matched to a gene: 3. The germline CDR1 and CDR2 sequences are MNHEY and SVGAGI.